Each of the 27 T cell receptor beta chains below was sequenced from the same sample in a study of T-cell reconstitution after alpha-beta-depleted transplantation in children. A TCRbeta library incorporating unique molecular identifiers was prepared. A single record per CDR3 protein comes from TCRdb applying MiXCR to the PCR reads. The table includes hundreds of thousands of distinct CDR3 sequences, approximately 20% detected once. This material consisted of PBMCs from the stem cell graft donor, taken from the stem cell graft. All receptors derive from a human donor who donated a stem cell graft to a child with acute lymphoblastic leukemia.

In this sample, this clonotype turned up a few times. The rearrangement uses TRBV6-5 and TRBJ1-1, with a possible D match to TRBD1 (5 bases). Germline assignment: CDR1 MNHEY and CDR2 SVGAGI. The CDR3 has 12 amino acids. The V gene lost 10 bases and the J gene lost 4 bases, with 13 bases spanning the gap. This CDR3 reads CATSRVPTEAFF. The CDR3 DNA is TGTGCCACATCCAGGGTACCCACTGAAGCTTTCTTT.

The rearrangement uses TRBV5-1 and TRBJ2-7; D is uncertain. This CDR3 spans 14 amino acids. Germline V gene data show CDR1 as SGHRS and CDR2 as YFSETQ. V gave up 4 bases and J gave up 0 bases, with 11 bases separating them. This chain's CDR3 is CASSLDTFSYEQYF. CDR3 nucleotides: TGCGCCAGCAGCCTAGACACCTTCTCCTACGAGCAGTACTTC.

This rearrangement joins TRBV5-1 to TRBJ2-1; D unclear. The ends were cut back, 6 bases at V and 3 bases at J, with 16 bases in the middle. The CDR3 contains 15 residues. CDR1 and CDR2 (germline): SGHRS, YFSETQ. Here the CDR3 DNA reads TGCGCCAGCACCCCCCTGGTGAACCACTACAATGAGCAGTTCTTC. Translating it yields CASTPLVNHYNEQFF. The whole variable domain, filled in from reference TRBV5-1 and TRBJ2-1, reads KAGVTQTPRYLIKTRGQQVTLSCSPISGHRSVSWYQQTPGQGLQFLFEYFSETQRNKGNFPGRFSGRQFSNSRSEMNVSTLELGDSALYLCASTPLVNHYNEQFFGPGTRLTVL.

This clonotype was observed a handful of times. For the CDR3, the DNA is TGCGCCAGCAGCCTAACCTCCGGGACAGGGACCTACGAGCAGTACTTC. It is translated as CASSLTSGTGTYEQYF. The V call is TRBV5-1, the J call TRBJ2-7, with 9 bases that match TRBD1. This CDR3 comprises 16 residues. Germline CDR1 SGHRS, CDR2 YFSETQ. V lost 4 bases and J lost 2; bases outside the gene matches: 10.

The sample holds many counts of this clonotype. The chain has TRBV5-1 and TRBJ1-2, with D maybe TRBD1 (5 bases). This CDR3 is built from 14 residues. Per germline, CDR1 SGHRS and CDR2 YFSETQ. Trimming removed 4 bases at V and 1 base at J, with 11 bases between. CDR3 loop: CASSKDTVNYGYTF. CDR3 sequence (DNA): TGCGCCAGCAGCAAGGACACGGTTAACTATGGCTACACCTTC.

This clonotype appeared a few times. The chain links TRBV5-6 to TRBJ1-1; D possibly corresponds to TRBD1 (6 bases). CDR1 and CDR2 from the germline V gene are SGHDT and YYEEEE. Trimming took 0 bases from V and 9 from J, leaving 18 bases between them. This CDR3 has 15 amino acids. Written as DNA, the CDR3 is TGTGCCAGCAGCTTGGGTCCCCTTCGGGGGGCGCAAGCTTTCTTT. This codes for CASSLGPLRGAQAFF. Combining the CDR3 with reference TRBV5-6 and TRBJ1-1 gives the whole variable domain DAGVTQSPTHLIKTRGQQVTLRCSPKSGHDTVSWYQQALGQGPQFIFQYYEEEERQRGNFPDRFSGHQFPNYSSELNVNALLLGDSALYLCASSLGPLRGAQAFFGQGTRLTVV.

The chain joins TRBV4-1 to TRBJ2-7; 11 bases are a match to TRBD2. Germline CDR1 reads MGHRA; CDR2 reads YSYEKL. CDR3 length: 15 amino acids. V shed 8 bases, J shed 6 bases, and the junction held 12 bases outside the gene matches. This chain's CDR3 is CASGRLAGGPSEQYF. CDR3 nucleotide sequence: TGCGCCAGCGGCCGGCTAGCGGGAGGACCCTCCGAGCAGTACTTC.

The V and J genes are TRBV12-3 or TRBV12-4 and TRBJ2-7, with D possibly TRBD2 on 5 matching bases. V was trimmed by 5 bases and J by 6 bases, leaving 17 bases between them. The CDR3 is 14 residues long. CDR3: CASSLGSGRPEQYF. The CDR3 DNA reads TGTGCCAGCAGTCTGGGTTCGGGAAGGCCCGAGCAGTACTTC.

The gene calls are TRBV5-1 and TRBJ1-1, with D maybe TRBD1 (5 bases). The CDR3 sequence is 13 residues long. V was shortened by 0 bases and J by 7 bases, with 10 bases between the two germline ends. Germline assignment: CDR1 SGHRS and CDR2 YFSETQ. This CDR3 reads CASSLAGSNEAFF. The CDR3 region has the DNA TGCGCCAGCAGCTTGGCAGGGTCAAATGAAGCTTTCTTT. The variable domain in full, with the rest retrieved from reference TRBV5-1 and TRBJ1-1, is KAGVTQTPRYLIKTRGQQVTLSCSPISGHRSVSWYQQTPGQGLQFLFEYFSETQRNKGNFPGRFSGRQFSNSRSEMNVSTLELGDSALYLCASSLAGSNEAFFGQGTRLTVV.

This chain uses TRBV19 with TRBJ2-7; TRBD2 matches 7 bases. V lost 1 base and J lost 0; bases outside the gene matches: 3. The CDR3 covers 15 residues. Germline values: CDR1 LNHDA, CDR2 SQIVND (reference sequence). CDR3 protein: CASSIAGGSSYEQYF. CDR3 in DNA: TGTGCCAGTAGTATAGCCGGGGGGAGCTCCTACGAGCAGTACTTC.

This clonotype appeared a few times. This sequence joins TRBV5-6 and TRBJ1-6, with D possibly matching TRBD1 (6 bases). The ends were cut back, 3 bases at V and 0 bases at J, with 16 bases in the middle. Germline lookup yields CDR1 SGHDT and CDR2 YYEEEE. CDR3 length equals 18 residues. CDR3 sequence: CASSSESQGFSYNSPLHF. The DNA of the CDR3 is TGTGCCAGCAGCTCGGAAAGTCAGGGGTTCTCCTATAATTCACCCCTCCACTTT.

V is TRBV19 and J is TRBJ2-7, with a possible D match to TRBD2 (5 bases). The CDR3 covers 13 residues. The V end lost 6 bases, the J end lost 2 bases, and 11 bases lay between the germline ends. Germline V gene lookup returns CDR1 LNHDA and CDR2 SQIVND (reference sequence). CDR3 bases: TGTGCCAGTAGCCCGGACGGGACCTACGAGCAGTACTTC. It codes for CASSPDGTYEQYF. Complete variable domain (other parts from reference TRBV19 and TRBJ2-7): DGGITQSPKYLFRKEGQNVTLSCEQNLNHDAMYWYRQDPGQGLRLIYYSQIVNDFQKGDIAEGYSVSREKKESFPLTVTSAQKNPTAFYLCASSPDGTYEQYFGPGTRLTVT.

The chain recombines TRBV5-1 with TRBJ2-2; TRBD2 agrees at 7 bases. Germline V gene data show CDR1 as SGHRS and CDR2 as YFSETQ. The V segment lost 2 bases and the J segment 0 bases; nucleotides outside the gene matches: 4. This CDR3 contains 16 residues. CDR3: CASSFQTSANTGELFF. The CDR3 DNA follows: TGCGCCAGCAGCTTCCAAACTAGCGCGAACACCGGGGAGCTGTTTTTT.

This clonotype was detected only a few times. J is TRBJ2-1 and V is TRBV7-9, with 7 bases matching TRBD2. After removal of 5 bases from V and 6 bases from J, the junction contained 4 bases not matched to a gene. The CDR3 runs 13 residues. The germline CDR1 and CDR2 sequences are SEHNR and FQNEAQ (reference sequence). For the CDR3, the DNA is TGTGCCAGCAGCCCCCAGCGGGGCAATGAGCAGTTCTTC. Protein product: CASSPQRGNEQFF.

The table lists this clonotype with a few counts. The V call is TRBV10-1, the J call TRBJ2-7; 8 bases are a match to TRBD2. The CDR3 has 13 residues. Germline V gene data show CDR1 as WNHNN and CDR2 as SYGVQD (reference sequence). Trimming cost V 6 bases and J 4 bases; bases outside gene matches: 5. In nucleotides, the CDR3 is TGCGCCAGCAGGGCGGGAGGAAATTACGAGCAGTACTTC. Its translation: CASRAGGNYEQYF.

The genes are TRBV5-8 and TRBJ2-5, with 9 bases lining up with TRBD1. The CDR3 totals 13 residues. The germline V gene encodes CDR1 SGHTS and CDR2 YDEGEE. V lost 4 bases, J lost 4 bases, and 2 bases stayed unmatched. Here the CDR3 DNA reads TGTGCCAGCAGCGTACAGGGGGCAGAGACCCAGTACTTC. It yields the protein CASSVQGAETQYF.

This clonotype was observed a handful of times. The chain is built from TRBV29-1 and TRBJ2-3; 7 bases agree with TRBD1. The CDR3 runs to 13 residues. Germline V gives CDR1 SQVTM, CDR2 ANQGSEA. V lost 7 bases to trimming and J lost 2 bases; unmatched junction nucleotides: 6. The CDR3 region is CSARDRHTDTQYF. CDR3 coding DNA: TGCAGCGCCCGGGACAGACACACAGATACGCAGTATTTT.

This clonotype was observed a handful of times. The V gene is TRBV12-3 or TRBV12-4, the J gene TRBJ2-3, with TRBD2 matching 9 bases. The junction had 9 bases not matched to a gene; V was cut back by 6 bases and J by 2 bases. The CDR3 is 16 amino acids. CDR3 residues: CASRARLAAFTDTQYF. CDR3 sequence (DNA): TGTGCCAGCAGGGCTAGACTAGCGGCATTCACAGATACGCAGTATTTT.

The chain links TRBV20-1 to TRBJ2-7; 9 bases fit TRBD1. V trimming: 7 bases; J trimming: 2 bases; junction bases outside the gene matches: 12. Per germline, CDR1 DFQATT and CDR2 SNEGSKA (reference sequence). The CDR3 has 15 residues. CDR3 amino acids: CSVWTGDYFPYEQYF. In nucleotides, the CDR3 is TGCAGTGTTTGGACAGGGGATTATTTCCCCTACGAGCAGTACTTC.

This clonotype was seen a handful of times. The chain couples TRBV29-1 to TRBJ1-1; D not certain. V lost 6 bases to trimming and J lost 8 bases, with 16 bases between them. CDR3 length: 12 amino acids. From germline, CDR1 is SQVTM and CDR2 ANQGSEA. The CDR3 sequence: CSVETLDLEAFF. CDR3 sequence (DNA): TGCAGCGTGGAGACCCTTGACTTAGAAGCTTTCTTT.

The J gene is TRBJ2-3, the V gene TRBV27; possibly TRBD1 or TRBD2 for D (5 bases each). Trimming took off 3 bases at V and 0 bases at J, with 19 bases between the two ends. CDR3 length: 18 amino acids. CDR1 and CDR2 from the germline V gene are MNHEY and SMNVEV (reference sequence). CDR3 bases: TGTGCCAGCAGTTTGGGGCCTGGGGGAGCTGTGAGCACAGATACGCAGTATTTT. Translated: CASSLGPGGAVSTDTQYF.

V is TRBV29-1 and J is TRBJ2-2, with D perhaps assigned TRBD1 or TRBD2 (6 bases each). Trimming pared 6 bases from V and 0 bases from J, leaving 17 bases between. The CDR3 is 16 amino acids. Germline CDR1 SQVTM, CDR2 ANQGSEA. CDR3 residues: CSVRRRDTPNTGELFF. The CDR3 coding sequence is TGCAGCGTCCGCCGGAGGGACACTCCGAACACCGGGGAGCTGTTTTTT.

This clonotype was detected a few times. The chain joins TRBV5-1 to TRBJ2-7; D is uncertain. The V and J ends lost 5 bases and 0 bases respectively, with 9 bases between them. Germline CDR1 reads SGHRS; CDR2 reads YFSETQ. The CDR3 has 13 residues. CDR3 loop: CASRRFGSYEQYF. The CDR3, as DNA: TGCGCCAGCAGGAGGTTCGGCTCCTACGAGCAGTACTTC.

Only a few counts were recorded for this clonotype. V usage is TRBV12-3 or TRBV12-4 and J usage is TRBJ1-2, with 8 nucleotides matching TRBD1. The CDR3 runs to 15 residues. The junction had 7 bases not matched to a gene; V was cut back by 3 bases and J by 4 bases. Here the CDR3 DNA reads TGTGCCAGCAGTTTTGCAGGGGGCATTGGCTATGGCTACACCTTC. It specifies CASSFAGGIGYGYTF.

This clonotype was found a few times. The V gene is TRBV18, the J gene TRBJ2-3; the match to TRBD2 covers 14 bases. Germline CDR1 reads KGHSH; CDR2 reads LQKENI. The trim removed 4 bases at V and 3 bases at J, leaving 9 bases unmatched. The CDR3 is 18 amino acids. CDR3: CASSLERTSGRSTDTQYF. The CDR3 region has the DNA TGTGCCAGCTCACTTGAACGGACTAGCGGGAGGTCGACAGATACGCAGTATTTT.

CDR3 DNA: TGCAGCGTTCGTTTGGGGGGACCGTCCTACGAGCAGTACTTC. It is translated as CSVRLGGPSYEQYF. V is TRBV29-1 and J is TRBJ2-7; possibly TRBD2 for D (6 bases). V lost 5 bases, J lost 1 base, and 15 bases lay in between. The length of the CDR3 is 14 residues. The germline V gene encodes CDR1 SQVTM and CDR2 ANQGSEA.

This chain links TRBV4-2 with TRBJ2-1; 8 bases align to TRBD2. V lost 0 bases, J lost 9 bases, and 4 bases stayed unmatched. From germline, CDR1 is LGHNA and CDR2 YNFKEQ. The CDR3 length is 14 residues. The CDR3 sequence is CASSQEGLVLEQFF. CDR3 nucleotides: TGTGCCAGCAGCCAAGAGGGACTAGTCCTTGAGCAGTTCTTC.